The 23 T cell receptor beta chains below were found in one sample sequenced in a study of blood T cell repertoires in COVID-19. Sequenced by immunoSEQ multiplex PCR; TCRdb stores in-frame clones only, minus some. The repertoire holds around 300,000 clones, with around 87% as singletons. Sequences were obtained from PBMCs or T cells enriched from blood (not recorded which). The receptors originated from a woman aged 18-30 years with acute COVID-19.

V gene TRBV4-3 combines with J gene TRBJ2-1; 13 nucleotides match TRBD2. V trimming: 0 bases; J trimming: 0 bases; junction bases outside the gene matches: 14. CDR1 is LGHNA, CDR2 YSLEER, per germline. This CDR3 region has 22 residues. This CDR3 is CASSQDALGGLAGKSSYNEQFF. The CDR3 DNA reads TGCGCCAGCAGCCAAGACGCCCTTGGGGGACTAGCGGGAAAGAGCTCCTACAATGAGCAGTTCTTC.

The chain is built from TRBV28 and TRBJ1-2; no definite D call. The CDR3 consists of 13 residues. The germline CDR1 and CDR2 sequences are MDHEN and SYDVKM. V shed 3 bases and J shed 0 bases, with 5 bases lying between them. CDR3 residues: CASSFPANYGYTF. The CDR3 DNA follows: TGTGCCAGCAGTTTTCCAGCTAACTATGGCTACACCTTC.

This chain uses TRBV4-1 with TRBJ1-4; TRBD1 aligns across 10 bases. The CDR3 loop spans 15 amino acids. With 7 bases clipped from V and 10 bases from J, the junction kept 12 bases outside the gene matches. Germline CDR1 is MGHRA and CDR2 is YSYEKL. The CDR3 here is CASTGTRDRGGKLFF. The CDR3 bases are TGCGCCAGCACGGGCACGAGGGACAGGGGTGGAAAACTGTTTTTT.

The chain combines TRBV19 with TRBJ2-7; 8 nucleotides match TRBD1. V lost 4 bases to trimming and J lost 4 bases; unmatched junction nucleotides: 9. Germline assignment: CDR1 LNHDA and CDR2 SQIVND (reference sequence). This CDR3 spans 15 amino acids. The CDR3 sequence: CASSTDKTGGYEQYF. CDR3 nucleotides: TGTGCCAGTAGTACCGATAAAACAGGGGGTTACGAGCAGTACTTC.

This chain joins TRBV11-2 and TRBJ2-5; 12 bases agree with TRBD2. The CDR3 runs 15 residues. Germline trimming cut 3 bases from V and 4 bases from J; bases unmatched to any gene: 3. Per the germline V gene, CDR1 is SGHAT and CDR2 is FQNNGV. This CDR3 reads CASSFLAGGRETQYF. In DNA, the CDR3 is TGTGCCAGCAGCTTTCTAGCGGGAGGGCGAGAGACCCAGTACTTC.

The chain has TRBV5-8 and TRBJ2-7, with 7 bases lining up with TRBD2. The germline V gene has CDR1 SGHTS and CDR2 YDEGEE. The ends lost 3 bases at V and 9 bases at J; junction bases unmatched: 15. This CDR3 has 15 residues. CDR3 residues: CASSSGTTDLSPQYF. Here the CDR3 DNA reads TGTGCCAGCAGCTCCGGGACTACCGACTTATCACCGCAGTACTTC.

This clone was seen a single time. The J gene is TRBJ1-1, the V gene TRBV29-1, with 7 positions matching TRBD1. With V trimmed by 6 bases and J by 0 bases, 7 bases remained unmatched. There are 14 residues in the CDR3. Germline loops: CDR1 SQVTM, CDR2 ANQGSEA. CDR3 sequence (DNA): TGCAGCGTCACCAACAGGGGAATGAACACTGAAGCTTTCTTT. This gives the protein CSVTNRGMNTEAFF.

The CDR3, as DNA: TGTGCCAGCAGCCAACCCGGACAGGGGCGCTACGAGCAGTACTTC. It is translated as CASSQPGQGRYEQYF. The rearrangement uses TRBV4-2 and TRBJ2-7; 9 nucleotides match TRBD1. Trimming removed 2 bases from V and 3 bases from J; junction bases left unmatched: 5. Germline CDR1 reads LGHNA; CDR2 reads YNFKEQ. The CDR3 extends over 15 amino acids.

The chain links TRBV4-3 to TRBJ1-5, with D tentatively TRBD1 (6 bases). This CDR3 is 15 amino acids long. CDR1 is LGHNA, CDR2 YSLEER, per germline. Between the trimmed V and J ends, which lost 0 bases and 3 bases, there was a span of 9 bases. CDR3: CASSQDPGANQPQHF. The CDR3 DNA is TGCGCCAGCAGCCAAGACCCAGGGGCCAATCAGCCCCAGCATTTT.

V gene TRBV3-1 (or the pseudogene TRBV3-2) combines with J gene TRBJ2-3, with TRBD2 identical over 10 bases. V lost 4 bases to trimming and J lost 4 bases; unmatched junction nucleotides: 5. The CDR3 is 15 residues long. Germline V CDR1 and CDR2: LGHDT, YNNKEL (reference sequence). The CDR3 spells CASSPSGSVADTQYF. In nucleotides, the CDR3 is TGTGCCAGCAGCCCTAGCGGGAGTGTGGCAGATACGCAGTATTTT.

This chain joins TRBV6-5 and TRBJ1-6, with D unclear. In germline, CDR1 is MNHEY, CDR2 SVGAGI. V was clipped by 6 bases and J by 7 bases, with 10 bases between them. The CDR3 consists of 13 residues. CDR3 DNA: TGTGCCAGCAGCGGGGAACCAAATTCACCCCTCCACTTT. Its protein product is CASSGEPNSPLHF.

This clone was picked up a small number of times. The chain carries TRBV7-9 and TRBJ1-4; 10 bases match TRBD1. With 1 base clipped from V and 5 bases from J, the junction kept 4 bases outside the gene matches. Germline CDR1 is SEHNR and CDR2 is FQNEAQ (reference sequence). The CDR3 is made up of 16 amino acids. CDR3 nucleotides: TGTGCCAGCAGCTTAGGTAGACAGGGGGCGAATGAAAAACTGTTTTTT. It yields the protein CASSLGRQGANEKLFF.

The rearrangement links TRBV5-6 to TRBJ1-4; D is unresolved. The length of the CDR3 is 12 residues. Per germline, CDR1 SGHDT and CDR2 YYEEEE. V was pared by 1 base and J by 7 bases, with 5 bases between. The CDR3 here is CASSLSSEKLFF. For the CDR3, the DNA is TGTGCCAGCAGCTTGTCCTCTGAAAAACTGTTTTTT.

This chain connects TRBV3-1 (or the pseudogene TRBV3-2) to TRBJ1-1; possible D gene TRBD1, 6 bases. Germline-derived CDR1 and CDR2 are LGHDT and YNNKEL (reference sequence). The CDR3 is 15 amino acids. Deletions cut 4 bases from V and 1 base from J, with 13 bases between. CDR3 amino acids: CASSRQTGRNTEAFF. The CDR3 DNA sequence: TGTGCCAGCAGCCGACAAACAGGGAGGAACACTGAAGCTTTCTTT.

In its sample, this clone was seen once. This chain joins TRBV7-8 and TRBJ2-7; 9 bases map to TRBD1. With V trimmed by 0 bases and J by 8 bases, 5 bases remained unmatched. This CDR3 is built from 14 residues. In germline, CDR1 is SGHVS, CDR2 FQNEAQ. CDR3 region: CASSLAGQGGQQYF. CDR3 nucleotide sequence: TGTGCCAGCAGCTTAGCGGGACAGGGTGGCCAGCAGTACTTC.

The chain has TRBV18 and TRBJ2-1; 11 bases line up with TRBD1. The CDR3 consists of 16 residues. Germline V gene sequence: CDR1 KGHSH, CDR2 LQKENI. The V gene end was trimmed by 4 bases and the J gene end by 4 bases; junction bases not matched to a gene: 6. This CDR3 reads CASSQPGQGGYNEQFF. The CDR3 DNA reads TGTGCCAGCTCACAACCGGGACAGGGGGGGTACAATGAGCAGTTCTTC.

This sequence joins TRBV18 and TRBJ2-7, with TRBD2 matching 7 bases. The CDR3 runs to 14 residues. CDR1 KGHSH and CDR2 LQKENI come from the germline V gene. After removal of 3 bases from V and 3 bases from J, the junction contained 5 bases not matched to a gene. CDR3 sequence (DNA): TGTGCCAGCTCACCGACGGGACTAAACTACGAGCAGTACTTC. Translation: CASSPTGLNYEQYF.

The chain carries TRBV4-3 and TRBJ2-2, with 7 bases aligning to TRBD2. The CDR3 runs to 17 residues. Losses at the gene ends were 4 bases for V and 0 bases for J; bases not matched to a gene: 8. Germline V gene lookup returns CDR1 LGHNA and CDR2 YSLEER. CDR3 loop: CASSLLAGLPNTGELFF. CDR3 bases: TGCGCCAGCAGCCTTCTGGCGGGACTACCGAACACCGGGGAGCTGTTTTTT.

The chain carries TRBV10-1 and TRBJ1-2; tentatively, D is TRBD1 (6 bases). Trimming took 6 bases from V and 4 from J, leaving 12 bases between them. There are 13 residues in the CDR3. Germline CDR1 reads WNHNN; CDR2 reads SYGVQD (reference sequence). Written as DNA, the CDR3 is TGCGCCAGCAGCCGAACAGGGACCTATGGCTACACCTTC. It specifies CASSRTGTYGYTF.

The chain carries TRBV14 and TRBJ2-2; the match to TRBD1 covers 7 bases. The CDR3 covers 16 residues. Germline trimming cut 3 bases from V and 8 bases from J; bases unmatched to any gene: 12. Looked up from germline, CDR1 is SGHDN and CDR2 is FVKESK. The CDR3 DNA reads as TGTGCCAGCAGCCAGGGACAGACACCAACATTGGGGGAGCTGTTTTTT. This translates into CASSQGQTPTLGELFF.

The J gene is TRBJ2-3, the V gene TRBV30; a possible D gene is TRBD2 (5 bases). Trimming shortened V by 0 bases and J by 1 base, and 17 bases separated the two germline ends. The CDR3 runs to 17 residues. The germline V gene encodes CDR1 GTSNPN and CDR2 SVGIG (reference sequence). The CDR3 here is CAWSVKDSRGGTDTQYF. The CDR3 DNA sequence: TGTGCCTGGAGTGTAAAGGACTCCCGGGGAGGCACAGATACGCAGTATTTT.

This rearrangement joins TRBV25-1 to TRBJ2-5; 9 bases line up with TRBD1. Looked up from germline, CDR1 is MGHDK and CDR2 is SYGVNS. Germline trimming cut 6 bases from V and 2 bases from J; bases unmatched to any gene: 1. The CDR3 totals 13 residues. The CDR3 bases are TGTGCCAGCAGGACAGGGGGGCAAGAGACCCAGTACTTC. This gives the protein CASRTGGQETQYF.

This chain joins TRBV28 and TRBJ1-6; D call uncertain. The V gene lost 6 bases and the J gene lost 6 bases, with 9 bases spanning the gap. The germline CDR1 and CDR2 sequences are MDHEN and SYDVKM. The CDR3 covers 13 residues. The CDR3 here is CASRSPPNSPLHF. CDR3 DNA sequence: TGTGCCAGCAGAAGCCCCCCTAATTCACCCCTCCACTTT.